Below are 21 T cell receptor beta chains sequenced from a single sample in a study of PD-1 blockade in classical Hodgkin lymphoma. As to time point: newly diagnosed, previously untreated cHL patient sample. Profiling relied on immunoSEQ multiplex PCR, and the TCRdb table lists in-frame clones only, not all of them. Of tens of thousands of clones listed, roughly 92% are singletons. Material: peripheral blood mononuclear cells (PBMCs). These TCRs come from a human donor with classical Hodgkin lymphoma.

The rearrangement links TRBV5-1 to TRBJ1-1; 7 bases match TRBD1. CDR1 SGHRS and CDR2 YFSETQ come from the germline V gene. V lost 2 bases to trimming and J lost 5 bases; unmatched junction nucleotides: 9. The CDR3 totals 15 residues. Here the CDR3 reads CASSLIVGQQTEAFF. The DNA of the CDR3 is TGCGCCAGCAGCTTAATAGTGGGACAGCAAACTGAAGCTTTCTTT.

This chain uses TRBV5-5 with TRBJ1-1; D unresolved. V lost 3 bases and J lost 0, with 15 bases in between. Germline CDR1 SGHKS, CDR2 YYEKEE (reference sequence). This CDR3 has 16 amino acids. The CDR3 DNA sequence: TGTGCCAGCAGCTCGGGTGGTATGGGGTTGAACACTGAAGCTTTCTTT. Its translation: CASSSGGMGLNTEAFF.

This chain connects TRBV9 to TRBJ2-1; 8 bases match TRBD2. In germline, CDR1 is SGDLS, CDR2 YYNGEE. The CDR3 totals 16 residues. V lost 4 bases to trimming and J lost 1 base; unmatched junction nucleotides: 7. CDR3 nucleotides: TGTGCCAGCAGCTTTAGCGGGATTGGGTCCTACAATGAGCAGTTCTTC. Translated, it gives CASSFSGIGSYNEQFF. Combining the CDR3 with reference TRBV9 and TRBJ2-1 gives the whole variable domain DSGVTQTPKHLITATGQRVTLRCSPRSGDLSVYWYQQSLDQGLQFLIQYYNGEERAKGNILERFSAQQFPDLHSELNLSSLELGDSALYFCASSFSGIGSYNEQFFGPGTRLTVL.

This chain links TRBV30 with TRBJ2-3; 14 nucleotides align to TRBD2. The ends lost 1 base at V and 2 bases at J; junction bases unmatched: 5. Germline V CDR1 and CDR2: GTSNPN, SVGIG (reference sequence). The CDR3 totals 17 residues. CDR3 protein: CAWSGGTSGSTTDTQYF. DNA for the CDR3: TGTGCCTGGAGTGGCGGGACTAGCGGGAGTACCACAGATACGCAGTATTTT.

The chain combines TRBV28 with TRBJ1-1; no definite D call. V was trimmed by 5 bases and J by 8 bases, leaving 12 bases between them. The CDR3 is 12 amino acids. From germline, CDR1 is MDHEN and CDR2 SYDVKM. CDR3 sequence (DNA): TGTGCCAGCAGTCCGCGGACTGGAGAAGCTTTCTTT. This translates into CASSPRTGEAFF.

The chain recombines TRBV9 with TRBJ2-3, with 10 bases fitting TRBD2. Germline V gene sequence: CDR1 SGDLS, CDR2 YYNGEE. Trimming cost V 0 bases and J 1 base; bases outside gene matches: 5. The CDR3 contains 17 residues. The CDR3: CASSVARGLARTDTQYF. The CDR3 nucleotides are TGTGCCAGCAGCGTAGCTAGGGGACTAGCGCGCACAGATACGCAGTATTTT.

The chain links TRBV28 to TRBJ2-1, with D hard to call. This CDR3 contains 16 residues. Germline values: CDR1 MDHEN, CDR2 SYDVKM. The V gene lost 3 bases and the J gene lost 0 bases, with 12 bases spanning the gap. This CDR3 reads CASSLPGLGSYNEQFF. For the CDR3, the DNA is TGTGCCAGCAGTTTGCCCGGGCTGGGCTCCTACAATGAGCAGTTCTTC.

The chain combines TRBV11-2 with TRBJ2-3, with 8 bases identical to TRBD1. J was trimmed by 2 bases and V by 4 bases; bases with no gene match: 5. CDR3 length: 15 amino acids. CDR1 SGHAT and CDR2 FQNNGV come from the germline V gene. The CDR3 bases are TGTGCCAGCAGCTCCGGGACAGGCTACACAGATACGCAGTATTTT. The encoded protein is CASSSGTGYTDTQYF.

This clone was detected only once. The J gene is TRBJ1-1, the V gene TRBV5-6, with D perhaps matching TRBD1 (6 bases). Germline values: CDR1 SGHDT, CDR2 YYEEEE. Trimming removed 0 bases at V and 2 bases at J, with 8 bases between. This CDR3 spans 14 amino acids. This chain's CDR3 is CASSLAQGNTEAFF. The CDR3 region has the DNA TGTGCCAGCAGCTTGGCACAGGGCAACACTGAAGCTTTCTTT.

The V and J genes are TRBV2 and TRBJ2-5, with TRBD2 matching over 7 bases. Looked up from germline, CDR1 is SNHLY and CDR2 is FYNNEI. This CDR3 has 17 residues. V lost 4 bases to trimming and J lost 7 bases; unmatched junction nucleotides: 18. The CDR3 region has the DNA TGTGCCAGCAGTGTCATCGCGGGGGACCCAGACGGGTGGACCCAGTACTTC. This translates into CASSVIAGDPDGWTQYF. Full variable domain (outside the CDR3, taken from reference TRBV2 and TRBJ2-5): EPEVTQTPSHQVTQMGQEVILRCVPISNHLYFYWYRQILGQKVEFLVSFYNNEISEKSEIFDDQFSVERPDGSNFTLKIRSTKLEDSAMYFCASSVIAGDPDGWTQYFGPGTRLLVL.

The chain has TRBV27 and TRBJ2-3; tentative D call: TRBD2 (5 bases). CDR3 size: 15 residues. The V gene's germline CDR1 is MNHEY and CDR2 SMNVEV (reference sequence). V lost 6 bases, J lost 2 bases, and 15 bases lay in between. The DNA for the CDR3 is TGTGCCAGCAGGGGCGAGCGGCAATACACAGATACGCAGTATTTT. Translation: CASRGERQYTDTQYF.

The CDR3 reads CASSLEQGRETQYF. CDR3 nucleotides: TGTGCCAGCAGCTTGGAGCAGGGGAGAGAGACCCAGTACTTC. The chain employs TRBV5-4 and TRBJ2-5; D might be TRBD1 (6 bases). CDR3 size: 14 residues. V was pared by 0 bases and J by 4 bases, with 10 bases between. The germline CDR1 and CDR2 sequences are SGHNT and YYREEE (reference sequence).

Comments on this clone: Relative to the germline gene, one junction end is altered; a read error may explain this. This sample also contains other DNA sequences that code for the same CDR3. The rearrangement uses TRBV2 and TRBJ1-1; TRBD1 is a possible D gene (6 bases). The CDR3 runs to 15 residues. CDR1 SNHLY and CDR2 FYNNEI come from the germline V gene. The CDR3 here is CASSDLQGAKTEAFF. In nucleotides, the CDR3 is TGTGCCAGTAGTGACCTACAGGGTGCGAAGACTGAAGCTTTCTTT.

The CDR3 DNA reads TGTGCCAGCAGCCGCGGTCAGTTCGGCAGCAATGAGCAGTTCTTC. This sequence encodes CASSRGQFGSNEQFF. The V and J genes are TRBV7-7 and TRBJ2-1; no clear D gene. Looked up from germline, CDR1 is SSHAT and CDR2 is FNYEAQ (reference sequence). Trimming pared 5 bases from V and 6 bases from J, leaving 17 bases between. The CDR3 length is 15 residues.

The chain has TRBV19 and TRBJ1-1; no definite D call. Per germline, CDR1 LNHDA and CDR2 SQIVND (reference sequence). The CDR3 loop spans 11 amino acids. Trimming shortened V by 7 bases and J by 0 bases, and 3 bases separated the two germline ends. CDR3 in DNA: TGTGCCAGTACATTGAACACTGAAGCTTTCTTT. Residues: CASTLNTEAFF. Full variable domain (rest looked up from reference TRBV19 and TRBJ1-1): DGGITQSPKYLFRKEGQNVTLSCEQNLNHDAMYWYRQDPGQGLRLIYYSQIVNDFQKGDIAEGYSVSREKKESFPLTVTSAQKNPTAFYLCASTLNTEAFFGQGTRLTVV.

The rearrangement links TRBV9 to TRBJ2-7, with D perhaps TRBD1 (6 bases). This CDR3 comprises 16 residues. V shed 1 base and J shed 3 bases, with 17 bases lying between them. In germline, CDR1 is SGDLS, CDR2 YYNGEE. This chain's CDR3 is CASSVSSIGTSYEQYF. Here the CDR3 DNA reads TGTGCCAGCAGCGTATCCTCAATCGGGACAAGCTACGAGCAGTACTTC.

The CDR3 nucleotides are TGTGCCAGCAGTTTATCTCCAGGGGCCTACGAGCAGTACTTC. Protein sequence: CASSLSPGAYEQYF. V and J are TRBV6-5 and TRBJ2-7; possible D gene TRBD1, 6 bases. V was cut by 4 bases and J by 2 bases, with 12 bases left in between. The CDR3 totals 14 residues. The germline CDR1 and CDR2 sequences are MNHEY and SVGAGI.

This sequence joins TRBV2 and TRBJ2-6, with D possibly TRBD1 on 5 matching bases. Germline CDR1 and CDR2: SNHLY and FYNNEI. The CDR3 is 15 residues long. Deletions cut 6 bases from V and 0 bases from J, with 9 bases between. DNA for the CDR3: TGTGCCAGCAGCCGACAGCCCTCTGGGGCCAACGTCCTGACTTTC. It is translated as CASSRQPSGANVLTF.

This chain links TRBV28 with TRBJ2-1; D not resolved. V dropped 8 bases and J dropped 9 bases, with 20 bases sitting between them. This CDR3 has 14 residues. Germline V gene lookup returns CDR1 MDHEN and CDR2 SYDVKM. The CDR3 region has the DNA TGTGCCAGCGGGCCCTCTAGTCGCGGTCGTGAGCAGTTCTTC. Its protein is CASGPSSRGREQFF.

The rearrangement links TRBV10-2 to TRBJ1-1, with D perhaps TRBD1 (5 bases). The germline V gene encodes CDR1 WSHSY and CDR2 SAAADI. The germline V and J ends were trimmed by 7 bases and 4 bases, with 16 bases remaining between them. The CDR3 is 14 residues long. For the CDR3, the DNA is TGCGCCAGCAAGGGAGGGGCGAGAAGCACTGAAGCTTTCTTT. As protein: CASKGGARSTEAFF.

The chain combines TRBV4-3 with TRBJ1-3; 7 bases line up with TRBD1. CDR1 and CDR2 (germline): LGHNA, YSLEER. With 3 bases clipped from V and 0 bases from J, the junction kept 2 bases outside the gene matches. This CDR3 has 15 amino acids. CDR3 sequence reads: CASSQGTASGNTIYF. CDR3 coding DNA: TGCGCCAGCAGCCAGGGGACAGCCTCTGGAAACACCATATATTTT.